These 8 T cell receptor beta chains came from one sample sequenced in a study of T-cell memory formation after mild COVID-19. TCRdb re-derived calls from the 5' RACE reads in MiXCR, one entry per CDR3 protein. The data show hundreds of thousands of distinct CDR3 sequences, with about 20% seen just once and about 8.7% held by the top ten. Sequencing was carried out using PBMCs or a T cell subset sorted from them (not recorded which). The source is an adult woman who had mild COVID-19 (a few samples of this study predate the infection). Cell type and time point are not known.

This clonotype occurred a few times. The rearrangement uses TRBV24-1 and TRBJ2-3; 10 bases are shared with TRBD2. V dropped 6 bases and J dropped 5; count of bases not matched to a gene: 7. The CDR3 is 15 residues long. Germline V gives CDR1 KGHDR, CDR2 SFDVKD. The CDR3 reads CATSPLAGAGDTQYF. The CDR3 DNA reads as TGTGCCACCAGTCCCCTAGCGGGAGCGGGAGATACGCAGTATTTT.

V gene TRBV7-2 combines with J gene TRBJ1-6; D perhaps matches TRBD1 (6 bases). V lost 1 base and J lost 5, with 21 bases in between. The CDR3 length is 19 residues. Looked up from germline, CDR1 is SGHTA and CDR2 is FQGNSA. This CDR3 is CASSLGPVQGGGNNSPLHF. The CDR3 DNA reads TGTGCCAGCAGCTTAGGGCCCGTACAGGGCGGAGGGAATAATTCACCCCTCCACTTT.

This clonotype was observed a handful of times. V usage is TRBV12-3 or TRBV12-4 and J usage is TRBJ1-2; no clear D. The CDR3 contains 14 residues. Trimming took 7 bases from V and 2 from J, leaving 14 bases between them. The CDR3 DNA is TGTGCCAGCACCCCCGGCAGCGAGAACTATGGCTACACCTTC. Encoded protein: CASTPGSENYGYTF.

The chain couples TRBV5-5 to TRBJ1-6; tentative D call: TRBD1 (5 bases). Looked up from germline, CDR1 is SGHKS and CDR2 is YYEKEE (reference sequence). Trimming pared 1 base from V and 7 bases from J, leaving 9 bases between. There are 14 residues in the CDR3. The DNA of the CDR3 is TGTGCCAGCAGCTTGTGGCAGGGCAATTCACCCCTCCACTTT. Its translation is CASSLWQGNSPLHF.

The V gene is TRBV30, the J gene TRBJ2-5, with no clear D. Trimming shortened V by 4 bases and J by 2 bases, and 8 bases separated the two germline ends. CDR1 is GTSNPN, CDR2 SVGIG, per germline (reference sequence). The CDR3 has 12 residues. As DNA, the CDR3 is TGTGCCTGGAAACGGAGACAAGAGACCCAGTACTTC. Amino acid sequence: CAWKRRQETQYF.

A few counts support this clonotype. This rearrangement joins TRBV7-3 to TRBJ2-2; 7 bases are shared with TRBD2. V was pared by 5 bases and J by 4 bases, with 13 bases of the junction left unmatched. Germline lookup yields CDR1 SGHTA and CDR2 FQGTGA. The CDR3 loop spans 17 amino acids. CDR3 sequence (DNA): TGTGCCAGCAGCCCGCGTACCGCGGGAGAGGGCACCGGGGAGCTGTTTTTT. It specifies CASSPRTAGEGTGELFF.

This clonotype was observed a few times. J is TRBJ1-4 and V is TRBV6-1, with D possibly being TRBD1 (6 bases). This CDR3 region has 15 residues. Germline assignment: CDR1 MNHNS and CDR2 SASEGT. V lost 1 base to trimming and J lost 5 bases, with 11 bases between them. The CDR3 DNA sequence: TGTGCCAGCAGTGAAGAGGAGGGGGTAAATGAAAAACTGTTTTTT. Translated, it gives CASSEEEGVNEKLFF.

The J gene is TRBJ2-1, the V gene TRBV12-3 or TRBV12-4; 10 bases align to TRBD2. Trimming removed 5 bases from V and 9 bases from J; junction bases left unmatched: 7. The CDR3 runs to 14 residues. The CDR3 bases are TGTGCCAGCAGTACGGGACTAGCGAGGGCTGAGCAGTTCTTC. Its translation: CASSTGLARAEQFF.